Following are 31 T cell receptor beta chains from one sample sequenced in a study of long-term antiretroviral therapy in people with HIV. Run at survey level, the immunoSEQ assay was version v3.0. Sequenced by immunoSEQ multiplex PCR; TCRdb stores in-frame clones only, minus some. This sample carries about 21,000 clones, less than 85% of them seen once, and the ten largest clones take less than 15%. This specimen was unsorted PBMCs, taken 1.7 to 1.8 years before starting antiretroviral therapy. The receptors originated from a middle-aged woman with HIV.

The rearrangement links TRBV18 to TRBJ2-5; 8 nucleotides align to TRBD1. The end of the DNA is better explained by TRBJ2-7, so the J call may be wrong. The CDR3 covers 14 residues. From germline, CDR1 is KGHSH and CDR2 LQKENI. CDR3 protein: CASSPIGQGGEQYF. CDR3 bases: TGTGCCAGCTCACCAATAGGACAGGGCGGCGAGCAGTACTTC.

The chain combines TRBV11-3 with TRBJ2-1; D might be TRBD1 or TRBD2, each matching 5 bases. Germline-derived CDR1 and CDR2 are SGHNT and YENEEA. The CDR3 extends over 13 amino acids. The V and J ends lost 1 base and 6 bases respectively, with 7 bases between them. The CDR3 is CASSLGDVNEQFF. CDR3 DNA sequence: TGTGCCAGCAGCTTAGGGGACGTCAATGAGCAGTTCTTC.

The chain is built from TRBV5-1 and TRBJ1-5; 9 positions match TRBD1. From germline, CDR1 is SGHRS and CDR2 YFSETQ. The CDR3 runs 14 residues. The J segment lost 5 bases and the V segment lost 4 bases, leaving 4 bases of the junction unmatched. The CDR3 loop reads CASSQGDRDQPQHF. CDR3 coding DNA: TGCGCCAGCAGCCAGGGGGACAGGGATCAGCCCCAGCATTTT.

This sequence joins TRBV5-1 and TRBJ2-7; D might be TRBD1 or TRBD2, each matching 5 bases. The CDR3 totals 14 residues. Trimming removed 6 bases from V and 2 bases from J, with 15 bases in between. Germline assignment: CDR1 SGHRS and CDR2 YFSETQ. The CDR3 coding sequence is TGCGCCAGCAACGGAGGTGGGGGAACCTACGAGCAGTACTTC. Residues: CASNGGGGTYEQYF. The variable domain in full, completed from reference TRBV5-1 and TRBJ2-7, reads KAGVTQTPRYLIKTRGQQVTLSCSPISGHRSVSWYQQTPGQGLQFLFEYFSETQRNKGNFPGRFSGRQFSNSRSEMNVSTLELGDSALYLCASNGGGGTYEQYFGPGTRLTVT.

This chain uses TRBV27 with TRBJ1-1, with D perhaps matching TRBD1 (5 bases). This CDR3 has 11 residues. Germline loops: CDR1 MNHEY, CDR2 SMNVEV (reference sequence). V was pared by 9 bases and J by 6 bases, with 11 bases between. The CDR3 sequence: CASGGLAEAFF. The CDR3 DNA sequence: TGTGCCAGTGGGGGTTTGGCTGAAGCTTTCTTT.

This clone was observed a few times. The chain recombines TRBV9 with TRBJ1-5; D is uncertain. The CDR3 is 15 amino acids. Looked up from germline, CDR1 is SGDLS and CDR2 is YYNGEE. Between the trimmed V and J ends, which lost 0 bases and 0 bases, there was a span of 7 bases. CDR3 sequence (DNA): TGTGCCAGCAGCGTAGACAGTAATAGCAATCAGCCCCAGCATTTT. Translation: CASSVDSNSNQPQHF.

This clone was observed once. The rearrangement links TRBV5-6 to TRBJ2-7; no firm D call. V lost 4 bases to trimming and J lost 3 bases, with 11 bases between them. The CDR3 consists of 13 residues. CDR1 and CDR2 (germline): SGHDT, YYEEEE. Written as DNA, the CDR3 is TGTGCCAGCAGCCCCGGACGGCGCTACGAGCAGTACTTC. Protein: CASSPGRRYEQYF.

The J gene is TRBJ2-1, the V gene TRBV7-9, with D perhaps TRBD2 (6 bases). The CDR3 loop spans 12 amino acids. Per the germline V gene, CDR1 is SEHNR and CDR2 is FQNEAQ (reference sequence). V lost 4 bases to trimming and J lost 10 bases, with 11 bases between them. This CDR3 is CASSSGLPEQFF. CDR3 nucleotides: TGTGCCAGCAGCTCGGGACTCCCCGAGCAGTTCTTC.

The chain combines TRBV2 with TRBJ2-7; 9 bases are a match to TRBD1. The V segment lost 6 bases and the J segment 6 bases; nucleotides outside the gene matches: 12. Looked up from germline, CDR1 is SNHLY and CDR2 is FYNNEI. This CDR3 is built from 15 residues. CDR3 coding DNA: TGTGCCAGCAGCGAGGCGGGACAGGGTTTCTCCGAGCAGTACTTC. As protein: CASSEAGQGFSEQYF.

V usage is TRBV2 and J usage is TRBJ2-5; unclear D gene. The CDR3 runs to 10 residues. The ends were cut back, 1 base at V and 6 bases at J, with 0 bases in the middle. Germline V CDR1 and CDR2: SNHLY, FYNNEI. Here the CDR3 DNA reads TGTGCCAGCAGTGAAGAGACCCAGTACTTC. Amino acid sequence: CASSEETQYF.

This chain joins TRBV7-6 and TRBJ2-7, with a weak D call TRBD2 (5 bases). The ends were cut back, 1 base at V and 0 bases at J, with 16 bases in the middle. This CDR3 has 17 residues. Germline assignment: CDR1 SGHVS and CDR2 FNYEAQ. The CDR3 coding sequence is TGTGCCAGCAGCTTAGGACAAACTAGATCCCTCTCCTACGAGCAGTACTTC. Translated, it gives CASSLGQTRSLSYEQYF.

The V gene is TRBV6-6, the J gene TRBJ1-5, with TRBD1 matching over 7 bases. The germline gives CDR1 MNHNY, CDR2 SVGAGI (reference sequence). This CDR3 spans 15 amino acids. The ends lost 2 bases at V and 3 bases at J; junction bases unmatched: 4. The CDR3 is CASSYTGQLNQPQHF. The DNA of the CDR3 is TGTGCCAGCAGTTACACGGGACAGCTCAATCAGCCCCAGCATTTT.

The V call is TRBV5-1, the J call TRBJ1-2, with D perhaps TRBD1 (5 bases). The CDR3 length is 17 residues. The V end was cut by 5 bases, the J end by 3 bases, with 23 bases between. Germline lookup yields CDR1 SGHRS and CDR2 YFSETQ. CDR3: CASRLPHTYRRDYGYTF. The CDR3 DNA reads TGCGCCAGCAGATTACCCCACACCTACAGGCGTGACTATGGCTACACCTTC.

Written as DNA, the CDR3 is TGTGCAGTCGGACGGGCTAGCGGGACTGAGCAGTTCTTC. Amino acids: CAVGRASGTEQFF. J is TRBJ2-1 and V is TRBV6-6; 9 nucleotides match TRBD2. Germline assignment: CDR1 MNHNY and CDR2 SVGAGI (reference sequence). The CDR3 covers 13 residues.

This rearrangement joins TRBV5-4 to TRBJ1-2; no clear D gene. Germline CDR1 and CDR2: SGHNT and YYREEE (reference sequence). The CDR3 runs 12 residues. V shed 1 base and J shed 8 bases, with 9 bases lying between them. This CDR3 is CASSLSRKGYTF. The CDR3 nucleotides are TGTGCCAGCAGCTTGAGTCGAAAAGGCTACACCTTC.

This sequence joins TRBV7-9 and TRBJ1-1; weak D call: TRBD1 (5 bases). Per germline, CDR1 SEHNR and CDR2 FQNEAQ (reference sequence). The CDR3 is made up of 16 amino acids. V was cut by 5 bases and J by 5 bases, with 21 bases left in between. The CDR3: CASSPEGQGGSTEAFF. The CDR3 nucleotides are TGTGCCAGCAGCCCCGAGGGTCAGGGTGGTTCGACTGAAGCTTTCTTT.

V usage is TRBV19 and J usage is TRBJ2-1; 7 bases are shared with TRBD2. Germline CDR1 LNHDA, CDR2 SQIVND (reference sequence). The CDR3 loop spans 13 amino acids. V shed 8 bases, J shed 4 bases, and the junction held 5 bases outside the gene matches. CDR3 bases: TGTGCCAGTCGAGCGGGGTGGTACAATGAGCAGTTCTTC. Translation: CASRAGWYNEQFF. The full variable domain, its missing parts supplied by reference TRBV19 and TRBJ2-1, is DGGITQSPKYLFRKEGQNVTLSCEQNLNHDAMYWYRQDPGQGLRLIYYSQIVNDFQKGDIAEGYSVSREKKESFPLTVTSAQKNPTAFYLCASRAGWYNEQFFGPGTRLTVL.

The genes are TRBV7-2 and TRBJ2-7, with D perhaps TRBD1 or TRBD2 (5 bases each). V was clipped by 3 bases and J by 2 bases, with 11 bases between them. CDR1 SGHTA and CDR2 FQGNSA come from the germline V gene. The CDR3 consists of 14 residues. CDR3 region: CASSLGRATYEQYF. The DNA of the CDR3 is TGTGCCAGCAGCTTGGGGCGGGCGACCTACGAGCAGTACTTC.

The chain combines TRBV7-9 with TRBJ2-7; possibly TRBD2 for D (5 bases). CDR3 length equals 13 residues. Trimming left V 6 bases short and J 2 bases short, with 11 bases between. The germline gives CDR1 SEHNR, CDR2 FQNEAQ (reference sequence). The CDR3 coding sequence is TGTGCCAGCAGTTCGGACTGGACCTACGAGCAGTACTTC. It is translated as CASSSDWTYEQYF.

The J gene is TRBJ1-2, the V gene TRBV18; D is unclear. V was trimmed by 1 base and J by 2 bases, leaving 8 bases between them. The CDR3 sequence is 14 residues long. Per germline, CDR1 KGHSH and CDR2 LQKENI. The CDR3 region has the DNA TGTGCCAGCTCACCACGGGGAAAAAACTATGGCTACACCTTC. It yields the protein CASSPRGKNYGYTF.

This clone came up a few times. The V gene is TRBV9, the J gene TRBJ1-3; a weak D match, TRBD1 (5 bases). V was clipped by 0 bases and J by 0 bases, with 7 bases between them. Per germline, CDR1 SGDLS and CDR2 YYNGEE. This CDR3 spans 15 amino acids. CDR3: CASSVGDHSGNTIYF. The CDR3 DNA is TGTGCCAGCAGCGTAGGGGACCACTCTGGAAACACCATATATTTT.

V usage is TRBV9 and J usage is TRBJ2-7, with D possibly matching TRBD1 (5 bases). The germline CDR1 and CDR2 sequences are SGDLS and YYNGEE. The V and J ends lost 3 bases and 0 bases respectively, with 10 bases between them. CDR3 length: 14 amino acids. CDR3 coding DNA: TGTGCCAGCAGCGCACAGGTACTCTCCTACGAGCAGTACTTC. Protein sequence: CASSAQVLSYEQYF.

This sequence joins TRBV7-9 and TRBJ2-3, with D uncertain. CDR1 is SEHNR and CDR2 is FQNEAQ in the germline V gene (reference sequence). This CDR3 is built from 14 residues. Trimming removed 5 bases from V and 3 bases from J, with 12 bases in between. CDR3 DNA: TGTGCCAGCAGCGCAGTTTCGGGTACAGATACGCAGTATTTT. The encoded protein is CASSAVSGTDTQYF.

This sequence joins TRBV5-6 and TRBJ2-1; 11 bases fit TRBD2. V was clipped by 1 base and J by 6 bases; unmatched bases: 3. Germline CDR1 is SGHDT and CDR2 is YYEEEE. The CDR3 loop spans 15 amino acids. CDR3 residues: CASSLRLAGSNEQFF. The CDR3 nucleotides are TGTGCCAGCAGCTTGCGACTAGCGGGGTCCAATGAGCAGTTCTTC.

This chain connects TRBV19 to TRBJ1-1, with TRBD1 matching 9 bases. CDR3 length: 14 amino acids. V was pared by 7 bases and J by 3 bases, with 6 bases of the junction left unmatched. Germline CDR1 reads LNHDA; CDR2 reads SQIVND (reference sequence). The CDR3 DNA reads TGTGCCAGTAACACAGGGGGCTTGGACACTGAAGCTTTCTTT. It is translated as CASNTGGLDTEAFF. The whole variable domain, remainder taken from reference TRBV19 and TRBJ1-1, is DGGITQSPKYLFRKEGQNVTLSCEQNLNHDAMYWYRQDPGQGLRLIYYSQIVNDFQKGDIAEGYSVSREKKESFPLTVTSAQKNPTAFYLCASNTGGLDTEAFFGQGTRLTVV.

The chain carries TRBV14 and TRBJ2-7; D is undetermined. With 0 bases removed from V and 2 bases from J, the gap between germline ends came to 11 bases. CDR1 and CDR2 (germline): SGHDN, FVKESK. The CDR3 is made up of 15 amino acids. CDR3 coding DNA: TGTGCCAGCAGCCAAGATGAGGCGTTACCCTACGAGCAGTACTTC. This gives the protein CASSQDEALPYEQYF.

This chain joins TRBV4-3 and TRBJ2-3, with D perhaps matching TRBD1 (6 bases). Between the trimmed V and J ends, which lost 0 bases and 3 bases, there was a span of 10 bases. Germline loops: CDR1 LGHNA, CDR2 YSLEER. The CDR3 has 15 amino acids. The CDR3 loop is CASSQEARGTDTQYF. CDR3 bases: TGCGCCAGCAGCCAAGAAGCCAGGGGAACAGATACGCAGTATTTT.

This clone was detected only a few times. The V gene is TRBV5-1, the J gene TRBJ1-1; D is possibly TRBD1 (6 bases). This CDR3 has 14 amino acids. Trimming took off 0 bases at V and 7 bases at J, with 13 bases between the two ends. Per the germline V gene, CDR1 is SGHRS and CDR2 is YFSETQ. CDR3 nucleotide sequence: TGCGCCAGCAGCTTGGTTGAGGGGGGATATGAAGCTTTCTTT. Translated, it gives CASSLVEGGYEAFF.

The CDR3 DNA is TGTGCCAGCAGCTTGGAGGGGGCGGACTACGAGCAGTACTTC. This sequence encodes CASSLEGADYEQYF. The J gene is TRBJ2-7, the V gene TRBV5-4; 7 positions match TRBD1. Looked up from germline, CDR1 is SGHNT and CDR2 is YYREEE (reference sequence). With 0 bases clipped from V and 3 bases from J, the junction kept 3 bases outside the gene matches. The CDR3 sequence is 14 residues long.

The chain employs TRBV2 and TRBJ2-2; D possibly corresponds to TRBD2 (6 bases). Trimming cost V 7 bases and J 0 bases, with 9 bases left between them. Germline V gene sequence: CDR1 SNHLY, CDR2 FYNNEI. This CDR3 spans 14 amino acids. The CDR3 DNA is TGTGCCAGCAAGGAGGGGTCGAACACCGGGGAGCTGTTTTTT. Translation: CASKEGSNTGELFF.

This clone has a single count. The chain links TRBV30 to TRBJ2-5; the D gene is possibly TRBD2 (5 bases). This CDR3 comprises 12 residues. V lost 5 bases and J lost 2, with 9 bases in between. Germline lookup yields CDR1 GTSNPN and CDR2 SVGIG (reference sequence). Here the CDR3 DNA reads TGTGCCTGGGAGGGATTTCAAGAGACCCAGTACTTC. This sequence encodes CAWEGFQETQYF.